This T cell receptor beta chain was obtained from a study of shared clonotypes between healthy human individuals. The assay was immunoSEQ multiplex PCR, and TCRdb's table has in-frame clones only and misses some. The sample consists of about 680,000 clones, roughly nine tenths of them appearing once. Naive CD8 cells lacked CD45RO, underwent positive selection for CCR7 and left out terminally differentiated effector memory CD45RA+ cells. This clone was picked up one time. The germline V gene has CDR1 SGHTA and CDR2 FQGNSA. There are 15 residues in the CDR3. Trimming took 6 bases from V and 4 from J, leaving 15 bases between them.

The chain employs TRBV7-2 and TRBJ1-4; D is perhaps TRBD1 (6 bases). The sample consisted of naive CD8+ T cells sorted from blood. This TCR was recovered from a man aged 30 to 45 in good health. The CDR3 DNA reads as TGTGCCAGCAGTGGAAGACAGGCTATTAATGAAAAACTGTTTTTT. This translates into CASSGRQAINEKLFF.